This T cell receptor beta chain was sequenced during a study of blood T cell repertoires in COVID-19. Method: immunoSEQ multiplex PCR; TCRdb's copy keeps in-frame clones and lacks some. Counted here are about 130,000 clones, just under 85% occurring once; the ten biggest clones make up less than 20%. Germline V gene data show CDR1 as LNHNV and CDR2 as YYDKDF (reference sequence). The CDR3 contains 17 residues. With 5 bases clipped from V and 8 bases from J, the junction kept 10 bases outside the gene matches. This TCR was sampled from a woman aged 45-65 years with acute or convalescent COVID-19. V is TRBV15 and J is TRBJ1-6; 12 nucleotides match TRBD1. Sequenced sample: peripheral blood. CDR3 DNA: TGTGCCACCAGCCCCCGGGACAGGGGGCAATGGGATTCACCCCTCCACTTT. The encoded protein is CATSPRDRGQWDSPLHF.